This T cell receptor beta chain was identified during a study of human T cells and chemical hapten exposure. Via MiXCR, TCRdb re-called the RACE reads, giving one row per CDR3 protein. The table records about 190,000 distinct CDR3 sequences, 20% to 25% of them present only once. Notes on the study in general: The study found that PT1 expanded TCR counts correlated positively with patch test score.

Time point of the sample: patch test 3, about 24 weeks after DPC sensitization. Documented treatment: therapeutic diphenylcyclopropenone sensitization with weekly scalp DPC. With respect to this clonotype: Its target is not known.

This CDR3 has 11 residues. Per germline, CDR1 SGDLS and CDR2 YYNGEE. V lost 4 bases and J 5 bases, leaving 6 bases between the germline ends. The material sequenced was whole blood, taken in connection with sensitization to the hapten diphenylcyclopropenone (DPC). This chain connects TRBV9 to TRBJ2-5, with a possible D match to TRBD2 (5 bases). The receptor comes from a middle-aged woman with alopecia areata. Some clones in this sample may be carry-over from other donors' samples. The CDR3 coding sequence is TGTGCCAGCAGCCGGGGTGAGACCCAGTACTTC. Translating it yields CASSRGETQYF. Variable domain in full (rest from reference TRBV9 and TRBJ2-5): DSGVTQTPKHLITATGQRVTLRCSPRSGDLSVYWYQQSLDQGLQFLIQYYNGEERAKGNILERFSAQQFPDLHSELNLSSLELGDSALYFCASSRGETQYFGPGTRLLVL.